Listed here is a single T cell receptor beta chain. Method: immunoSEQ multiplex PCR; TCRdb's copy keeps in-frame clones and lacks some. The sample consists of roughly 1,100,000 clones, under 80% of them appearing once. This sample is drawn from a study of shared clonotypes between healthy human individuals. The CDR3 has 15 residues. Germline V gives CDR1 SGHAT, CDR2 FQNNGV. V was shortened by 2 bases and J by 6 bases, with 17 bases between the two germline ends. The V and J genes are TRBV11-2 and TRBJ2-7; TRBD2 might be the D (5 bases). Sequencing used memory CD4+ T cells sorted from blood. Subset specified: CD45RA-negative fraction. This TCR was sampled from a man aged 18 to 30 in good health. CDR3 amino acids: CASSLLSGSGGEQYF. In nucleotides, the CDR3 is TGTGCCAGCAGCTTACTCTCGGGGTCCGGTGGCGAGCAGTACTTC.